These 20 T cell receptor beta chains were all obtained from the same sample, sequenced in a study. TCRdb passed the 5' RACE reads through MiXCR, listing each CDR3 protein once. The profile covers thousands of distinct CDR3 sequences, with about three quarters appearing a single time and about 4.4% taken by the ten largest. Treg sorting used a CD4+CD25+CD127-/low gate. Sequencing was carried out using tumor-infiltrating Tregs sorted from the breast tumor. The receptors were gathered from a female donor with breast cancer.

The chain links TRBV6-1 to TRBJ1-5; 9 bases map to TRBD1. V gave up 6 bases and J gave up 3 bases; unmatched junction bases: 6. The CDR3 sequence is 15 residues long. Germline V CDR1 and CDR2: MNHNS, SASEGT. CDR3 in DNA: TGTGCCAGCAGGACGGGACAGGGAAACAATCAGCCCCAGCATTTT. Translation: CASRTGQGNNQPQHF.

The chain has TRBV29-1 and TRBJ2-5, with D perhaps TRBD2 (5 bases). Germline V gene lookup returns CDR1 SQVTM and CDR2 ANQGSEA. Trimming shortened V by 3 bases and J by 4 bases, and 9 bases separated the two germline ends. CDR3 length: 12 amino acids. CDR3 sequence: CSVDLAGETQYF. The CDR3 coding sequence is TGCAGCGTTGACCTAGCAGGAGAGACCCAGTACTTC.

As DNA, the CDR3 is TGCGCCAGCAGCTTGGGACAGGGGGCGCAGCCCCAGCATTTT. Its translation is CASSLGQGAQPQHF. The J gene is TRBJ1-5, the V gene TRBV5-1; 10 positions match TRBD1. Trimming at V came to 0 bases and at J to 7 bases, leaving 1 base not matched to a gene. The CDR3 is 14 residues long. Germline V gene sequence: CDR1 SGHRS, CDR2 YFSETQ.

The chain uses TRBV5-1 and TRBJ1-1; 9 nucleotides align to TRBD1. The CDR3 contains 15 residues. Trimming took 4 bases from V and 5 from J; bases not matched to a gene: 9. Germline V gene lookup returns CDR1 SGHRS and CDR2 YFSETQ. Written as DNA, the CDR3 is TGCGCCAGCAGCGCCGGGACAGGGTCGCAAACTGAAGCTTTCTTT. Amino acids: CASSAGTGSQTEAFF.

This clonotype was detected only a few times. This rearrangement joins TRBV29-1 to TRBJ2-5, with D maybe TRBD2 (5 bases). The CDR3 spans 11 residues. Trimming took 4 bases from V and 3 from J, leaving 6 bases between them. Germline V gene lookup returns CDR1 SQVTM and CDR2 ANQGSEA. CDR3 region: CSVAGEETQYF. As DNA, the CDR3 is TGCAGCGTTGCCGGGGAAGAGACCCAGTACTTC.

This clonotype turned up a few times. The genes are TRBV27 and TRBJ1-2, with D possibly being TRBD1 (6 bases). The germline gives CDR1 MNHEY, CDR2 SMNVEV (reference sequence). The CDR3 sequence is 14 residues long. V dropped 10 bases and J dropped 3 bases, with 18 bases sitting between them. The CDR3 bases are TGTGCCACCCGGACAGCGAATGTGGACTATGGCTACACCTTC. Its translation: CATRTANVDYGYTF.

This rearrangement joins TRBV6-5 to TRBJ1-5; D is unclear. Trimming stripped 0 bases from V and 3 bases from J, with 9 bases between. This CDR3 comprises 15 residues. Per the germline V gene, CDR1 is MNHEY and CDR2 is SVGAGI. CDR3 protein: CASSYSWKANQPQHF. The CDR3 coding sequence is TGTGCCAGCAGTTACTCGTGGAAGGCCAATCAGCCCCAGCATTTT.

V and J are TRBV20-1 and TRBJ2-7; tentative D call: TRBD2 (7 bases). CDR3 length equals 15 residues. Germline values: CDR1 DFQATT, CDR2 SNEGSKA (reference sequence). V lost 1 base, J lost 4 bases, and 17 bases lay in between. As DNA, the CDR3 is TGCAGTGCTAGAGTGTCGGGGGGCCAGGGGTACGAGCAGTACTTC. Translated, it gives CSARVSGGQGYEQYF.

This chain links TRBV4-1 with TRBJ2-2; no clear D. V was trimmed by 0 bases and J by 0 bases, leaving 8 bases between them. The V gene's germline CDR1 is MGHRA and CDR2 YSYEKL. CDR3 size: 16 residues. The CDR3 here is CASSQDQPSNTGELFF. Here the CDR3 DNA reads TGCGCCAGCAGCCAAGATCAACCTTCGAACACCGGGGAGCTGTTTTTT.

In its sample, this clonotype was seen once. J is TRBJ2-5 and V is TRBV2; maybe TRBD2 (6 bases). Trimming took 2 bases from V and 3 from J, leaving 10 bases between them. The CDR3 loop spans 14 amino acids. CDR1 is SNHLY, CDR2 FYNNEI, per germline. The CDR3 DNA follows: TGTGCCAGCAGTGAAAGGCTAGCGAAAGAGACCCAGTACTTC. This encodes CASSERLAKETQYF.

V gene TRBV28 combines with J gene TRBJ2-1; D unclear. Between the trimmed V and J ends, which lost 5 bases and 9 bases, there was a span of 20 bases. Germline V gene sequence: CDR1 MDHEN, CDR2 SYDVKM. CDR3 length: 15 amino acids. In DNA, the CDR3 is TGTGCCAGCAGTCCCCACGACCGATCGGTGGGTGAGCAGTTCTTC. Translating gives CASSPHDRSVGEQFF.

On this clonotype: The CDR3 ends on some other residue instead of the conserved phenylalanine or tryptophan, so this is likely a read error. This chain connects TRBV30 to TRBJ2-1; 8 bases agree with TRBD2. Germline V lookup: CDR1 GTSNPN, CDR2 SVGIG (reference sequence). V gave up 0 bases and J gave up 4 bases; unmatched junction bases: 11. CDR3 length equals 17 residues. CDR3 sequence (DNA): TGTGCCTGGAGTGTCTGGGGTGCGGCTAGCGGGTACAATGAGCAGTTCCTC. It is translated as CAWSVWGAASGYNEQFL.

A word on this clonotype: The junction differs from germline at one of its ends, possibly a read error. The gene calls are TRBV6-5 and TRBJ1-5; 7 positions match TRBD1. CDR3 size: 15 residues. Germline CDR1 MNHEY, CDR2 SVGAGI. In DNA, the CDR3 is TGTGCCAACAGTTACAGGGGTAACGGCAATCAGCCCCAGCATTTT. Its translation: CANSYRGNGNQPQHF.

This clonotype qualifies as large. The chain couples TRBV9 to TRBJ1-2; 7 bases are a match to TRBD1. The CDR3 totals 18 residues. CDR1 and CDR2 (germline): SGDLS, YYNGEE. With 3 bases clipped from V and 6 bases from J, the junction kept 20 bases outside the gene matches. CDR3 in amino acids: CASSANSPGQSYGDGYTF. The CDR3 nucleotides are TGTGCCAGCAGCGCTAATTCTCCGGGACAGAGCTACGGGGATGGCTACACCTTC. Drawing the rest from reference TRBV9 and TRBJ1-2, the complete variable domain is DSGVTQTPKHLITATGQRVTLRCSPRSGDLSVYWYQQSLDQGLQFLIQYYNGEERAKGNILERFSAQQFPDLHSELNLSSLELGDSALYFCASSANSPGQSYGDGYTFGSGTRLTVV.

This chain joins TRBV6-5 and TRBJ2-7; 12 nucleotides match TRBD2. V was pared by 5 bases and J by 2 bases, with 1 base of the junction left unmatched. This CDR3 comprises 14 residues. Germline V gene data show CDR1 as MNHEY and CDR2 as SVGAGI. The chain's CDR3 is CASSLAGGPYEQYF. As DNA, the CDR3 is TGTGCCAGCAGTCTAGCGGGGGGGCCCTACGAGCAGTACTTC.

This clonotype was detected once. V and J are TRBV5-1 and TRBJ1-2; D might be TRBD1 (6 bases). The CDR3 consists of 13 residues. CDR1 is SGHRS and CDR2 is YFSETQ in the germline V gene. V dropped 2 bases and J dropped 8 bases, with 13 bases sitting between them. DNA of the CDR3: TGCGCCAGCAGCTTCGGAGCAGGGGAAGGCTACACCTTC. Translating gives CASSFGAGEGYTF.

The chain couples TRBV28 to TRBJ1-2; TRBD1 aligns across 8 bases. The J segment lost 8 bases and the V segment lost 4 bases, leaving 6 bases of the junction unmatched. The CDR3 runs to 13 residues. CDR1 is MDHEN and CDR2 is SYDVKM in the germline V gene. For the CDR3, the DNA is TGTGCCAGCAGTTCGAACAGGGGGAGAGGCTACACCTTC. This gives the protein CASSSNRGRGYTF.

This clonotype was detected a few times. The chain is built from TRBV4-1 and TRBJ2-1; D ambiguous. This CDR3 contains 13 residues. V lost 2 bases and J lost 8, with 10 bases in between. Germline V gene sequence: CDR1 MGHRA, CDR2 YSYEKL. The CDR3, as DNA: TGCGCCAGCAGCCAACTCGGACCCTATGAGCAGTTCTTC. Its protein product is CASSQLGPYEQFF.

This clonotype has only a few counts. The chain is built from TRBV20-1 and TRBJ2-5; unclear D gene. The V end was cut by 5 bases, the J end by 7 bases, with 8 bases between. Germline V lookup: CDR1 DFQATT, CDR2 SNEGSKA (reference sequence). CDR3 size: 10 residues. The CDR3 bases are TGCAGTGCTGAAAAGGGGACCCAGTACTTC. Its translation: CSAEKGTQYF.

The chain employs TRBV20-1 and TRBJ2-7, with D possibly TRBD2 on 6 matching bases. Germline assignment: CDR1 DFQATT and CDR2 SNEGSKA (reference sequence). This CDR3 is built from 14 residues. V shed 6 bases and J shed 2 bases, with 17 bases lying between them. CDR3 residues: CSAVAEPVTYEQYF. The CDR3 nucleotides are TGCAGTGCAGTAGCGGAGCCAGTAACCTACGAGCAGTACTTC.